The rows below give T cell receptor beta chains drawn from one sample of a study of T cells in localized non-small cell lung cancer. Produced via immunoSEQ multiplex PCR; TCRdb's table is partial and in-frame only. The table shows some 54,000 clones, with less than 85% occurring only once. Here the sequenced sample was PBMCs, taken before any cancer treatment. Receptors originate from a woman aged 40-69 years with stage II lung adenocarcinoma. Both conserved end residues are part of each CDR3. A D gene is named only where the DNA matches it firmly. Clone size appears in some rows only: once, few, many, or a class for an expanded clone.

CDR3aa	CDR3nt	d_gene	v_gene	j_gene	abundance
CASNPDGSNQPQHF	TGTGCCAGCAACCCGGACGGAAGCAATCAGCCCCAGCATTTT	NA	TRBV2	TRBJ1-5	few
CASTIGRKYEQFF	TGTGCCAGCACCATCGGACGTAAGTATGAGCAGTTCTTC	NA	TRBV11-2	TRBJ2-1	NA
CASSEGVGPYEQYF	TGTGCCAGCAGTGAAGGGGTAGGGCCCTACGAGCAGTACTTC	NA	TRBV25-1	TRBJ2-7	NA
CASTREGAALQPQHF	TGTGCCAGCACCCGAGAGGGGGCAGCCCTTCAGCCCCAGCATTTT	TRBD1	TRBV2	TRBJ1-5	NA
CASSEQGNSNQPQHF	TGTGCCAGCAGTGAACAGGGGAATAGCAATCAGCCCCAGCATTTT	NA	TRBV2	TRBJ1-5	few
CASSEDSLSPLHF	TGTGCCAGCAGTGAAGACAGTCTTTCACCCCTCCACTTT	NA	TRBV2	TRBJ1-6	NA
CSVGRDRETFF	TGCAGCGTCGGCCGGGACAGGGAGACTTTCTTT	TRBD1	TRBV29-1	TRBJ1-1	NA
CASSDLLTEAFF	TGTGCCAGCAGTGATTTACTCACTGAAGCTTTCTTT	NA	TRBV2	TRBJ1-1	NA
CASSPSGTGTYEQYF	TGTGCCAGCAGCCCCTCCGGTACAGGAACCTACGAGCAGTACTTC	NA	TRBV16	TRBJ2-7	NA
CSAEIPGQVYEQYF	TGCAGCGCTGAGATACCGGGACAGGTCTACGAGCAGTACTTC	TRBD1	TRBV29-1	TRBJ2-7	once
CAISESDTRHGYTF	TGTGCCATCAGTGAGTCGGACACAAGACATGGCTACACCTTC	NA	TRBV10-3	TRBJ1-2	NA
CASSQPGQGFYGYTF	TGCGCCAGCAGCCAACCGGGACAGGGCTTCTATGGCTACACCTTC	TRBD1	TRBV4-1	TRBJ1-2	medium-sized
CASSEARGGNQPQHF	TGTGCCAGCAGTGAAGCGCGGGGGGGCAATCAGCCCCAGCATTTT	NA	TRBV2	TRBJ1-5	few
CASSLGRYEGTEAFF	TGTGCCAGCAGCTTAGGCAGGTACGAGGGCACTGAAGCTTTCTTT	NA	TRBV7-9	TRBJ1-1	once
CASSIDRGNEQFF	TGTGCCAGTAGTATAGACAGGGGTAATGAGCAGTTCTTC	NA	TRBV19	TRBJ2-1	medium-sized
CSVDVGWTGELFF	TGCAGCGTAGACGTGGGGTGGACCGGGGAGCTGTTTTTT	NA	TRBV29-1	TRBJ2-2	NA
CATGLGQGGEVAEAFF	TGTGCCACCGGGCTAGGACAGGGGGGCGAAGTGGCTGAAGCTTTCTTT	TRBD1	TRBV10-3	TRBJ1-1	NA
CASFLGEQYF	TGTGCCAGCTTTCTTGGCGAGCAGTACTTC	NA	TRBV7-2	TRBJ2-7	NA
CSVGPQRGAYEQYF	TGCAGCGTTGGCCCCCAGCGGGGGGCCTACGAGCAGTACTTC	TRBD2	TRBV29-1	TRBJ2-7	few
CASSLLTARGEGYTF	TGTGCCAGCAGTTTGCTGACGGCAAGAGGAGAAGGCTACACCTTC	NA	TRBV28	TRBJ1-2	NA
CASSQVQPADPEAFF	TGCGCCAGCAGCCAAGTGCAACCGGCGGACCCTGAAGCTTTCTTT	NA	TRBV4-1	TRBJ1-1	NA
CAIPRGSWGGYTF	TGTGCCATCCCGCGGGGGTCCTGGGGTGGCTACACCTTC	NA	TRBV7-9	TRBJ1-2	NA
CASSLAGAYNEQFF	TGTGCCAGCAGCCTAGCGGGGGCCTACAATGAGCAGTTCTTC	TRBD2	TRBV28	TRBJ2-1	NA
CASRQGIANTGELFF	TGCGCCAGCAGACAGGGAATCGCGAACACCGGGGAGCTGTTTTTT	NA	TRBV4-3	TRBJ2-2	NA
CASSGDRVSTGELFF	TGTGCCAGCAGTGGGGACAGGGTCAGCACCGGGGAGCTGTTTTTT	TRBD1	TRBV6-1	TRBJ2-2	NA
CASSYSTGGTGELFF	TGTGCCAGCAGTTACTCGACAGGGGGGACCGGGGAGCTGTTTTTT	TRBD1	TRBV6-5	TRBJ2-2	NA
CASSRQTSGGADTHYF	TGTGCCAGCAGCAGACAGACTAGCGGGGGGGCAGATACGCATTATTTT	TRBD2	TRBV7-9	TRBJ2-3	NA
CSACEDENTEAFF	TGCAGTGCCTGTGAGGACGAGAACACTGAAGCTTTCTTT	NA	TRBV29-1	TRBJ1-1	NA
CASSLSLLDEQYF	TGTGCCAGCAGTTTATCGCTTTTGGACGAGCAGTACTTC	NA	TRBV28	TRBJ2-7	NA
CASSQDRGSGANVLTF	TGCGCCAGCAGCCAAGACAGGGGCTCTGGGGCCAACGTCCTGACTTTC	NA	TRBV4-3	TRBJ2-6	few
CASSPSGSLYGYTF	TGTGCCAGCTCACCCTCCGGGTCTCTCTATGGCTACACCTTC	NA	TRBV18	TRBJ1-2	NA
CASRERVLNYGYTF	TGTGCCAGCAGGGAGAGGGTACTTAACTATGGCTACACCTTC	NA	TRBV6-1	TRBJ1-2	NA